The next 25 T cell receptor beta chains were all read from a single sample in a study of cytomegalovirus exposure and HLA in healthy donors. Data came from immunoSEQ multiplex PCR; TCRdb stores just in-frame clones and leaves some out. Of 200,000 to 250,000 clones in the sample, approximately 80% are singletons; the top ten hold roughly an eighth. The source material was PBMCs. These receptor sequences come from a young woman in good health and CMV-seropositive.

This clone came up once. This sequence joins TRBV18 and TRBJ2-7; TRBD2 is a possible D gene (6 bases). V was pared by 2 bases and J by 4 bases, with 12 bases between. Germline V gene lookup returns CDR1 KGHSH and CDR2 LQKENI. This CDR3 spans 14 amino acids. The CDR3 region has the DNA TGTGCCAGCTCACCAGCGAGGGAGGTTTACGAGCAGTACTTC. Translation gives CASSPAREVYEQYF.

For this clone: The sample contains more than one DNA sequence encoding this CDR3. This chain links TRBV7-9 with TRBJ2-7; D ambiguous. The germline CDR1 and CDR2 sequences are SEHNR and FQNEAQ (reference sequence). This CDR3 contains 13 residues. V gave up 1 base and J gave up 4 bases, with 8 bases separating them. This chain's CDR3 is CASSLGPRYEQYF. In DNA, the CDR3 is TGTGCCAGCAGCTTAGGACCGCGGTACGAGCAGTACTTC.

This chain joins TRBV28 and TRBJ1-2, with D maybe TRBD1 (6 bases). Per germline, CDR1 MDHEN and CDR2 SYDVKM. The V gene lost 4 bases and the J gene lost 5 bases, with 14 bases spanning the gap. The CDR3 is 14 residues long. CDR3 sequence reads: CASSSQGLSYGYTF. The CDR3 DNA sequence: TGTGCCAGCAGTTCCCAGGGGTTGAGTTATGGCTACACCTTC.

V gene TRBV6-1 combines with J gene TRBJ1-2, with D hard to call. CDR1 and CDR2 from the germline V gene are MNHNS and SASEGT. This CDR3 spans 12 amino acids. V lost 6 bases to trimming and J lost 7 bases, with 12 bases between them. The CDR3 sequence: CASRPPRSGYTF. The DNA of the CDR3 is TGTGCCAGCAGGCCCCCGCGGAGTGGCTACACCTTC.

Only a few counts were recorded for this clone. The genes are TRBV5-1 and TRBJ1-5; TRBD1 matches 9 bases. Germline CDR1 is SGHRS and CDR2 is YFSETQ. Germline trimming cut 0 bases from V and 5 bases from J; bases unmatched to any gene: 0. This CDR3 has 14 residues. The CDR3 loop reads CASSLGTGDQPQHF. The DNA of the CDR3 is TGCGCCAGCAGCTTGGGGACAGGGGATCAGCCCCAGCATTTT.

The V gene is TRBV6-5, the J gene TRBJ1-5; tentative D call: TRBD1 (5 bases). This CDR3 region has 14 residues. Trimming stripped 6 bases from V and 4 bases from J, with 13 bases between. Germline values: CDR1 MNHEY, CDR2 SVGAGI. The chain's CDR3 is CASRDIAGNQPQHF. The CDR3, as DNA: TGTGCCAGCAGGGACATAGCAGGGAATCAGCCCCAGCATTTT.

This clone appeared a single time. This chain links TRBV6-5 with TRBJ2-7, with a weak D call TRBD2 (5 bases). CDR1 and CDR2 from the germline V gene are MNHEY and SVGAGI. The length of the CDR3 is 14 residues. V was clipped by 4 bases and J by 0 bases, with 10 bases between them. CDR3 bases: TGTGCCAGCAGTTCCCAGACTACCTCCTACGAGCAGTACTTC. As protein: CASSSQTTSYEQYF.

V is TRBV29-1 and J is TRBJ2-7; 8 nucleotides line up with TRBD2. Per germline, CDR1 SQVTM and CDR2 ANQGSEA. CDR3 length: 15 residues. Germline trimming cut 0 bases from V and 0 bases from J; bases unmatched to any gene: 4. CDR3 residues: CSVEDQSGSSYEQYF. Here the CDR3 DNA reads TGCAGCGTTGAAGATCAAAGCGGGAGCTCCTACGAGCAGTACTTC.

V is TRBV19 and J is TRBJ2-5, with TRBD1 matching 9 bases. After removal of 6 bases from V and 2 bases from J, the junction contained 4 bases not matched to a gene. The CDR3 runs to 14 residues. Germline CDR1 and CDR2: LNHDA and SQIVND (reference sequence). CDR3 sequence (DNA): TGTGCCAGTAGCCGGGACAGGGAACAAGAGACCCAGTACTTC. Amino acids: CASSRDREQETQYF.

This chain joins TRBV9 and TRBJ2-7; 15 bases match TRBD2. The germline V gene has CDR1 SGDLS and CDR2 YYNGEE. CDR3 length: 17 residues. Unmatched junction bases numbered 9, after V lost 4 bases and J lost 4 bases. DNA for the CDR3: TGTGCCAGCAGCTCAGGACTAGCGGGAGGGGCCGGGTACGAGCAGTACTTC. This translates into CASSSGLAGGAGYEQYF.

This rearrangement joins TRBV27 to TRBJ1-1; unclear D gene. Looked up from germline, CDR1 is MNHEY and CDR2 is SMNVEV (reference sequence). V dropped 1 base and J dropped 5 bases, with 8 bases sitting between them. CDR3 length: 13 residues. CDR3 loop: CASSLYGFTEAFF. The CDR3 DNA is TGTGCCAGCAGTTTATATGGGTTTACTGAAGCTTTCTTT.

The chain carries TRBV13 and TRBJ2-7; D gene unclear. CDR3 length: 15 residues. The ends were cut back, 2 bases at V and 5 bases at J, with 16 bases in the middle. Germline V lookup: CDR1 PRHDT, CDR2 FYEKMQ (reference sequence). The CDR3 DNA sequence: TGTGCCAGCAGCTTAAAAGGCTCGCCACAGAACGAGCAGTACTTC. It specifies CASSLKGSPQNEQYF.

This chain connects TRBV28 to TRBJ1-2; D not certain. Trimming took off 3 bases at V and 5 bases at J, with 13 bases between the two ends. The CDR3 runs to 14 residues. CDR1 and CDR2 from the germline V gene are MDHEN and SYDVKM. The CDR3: CASSLAPERYGYTF. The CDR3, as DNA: TGTGCCAGCAGTTTGGCCCCGGAGCGTTATGGCTACACCTTC.

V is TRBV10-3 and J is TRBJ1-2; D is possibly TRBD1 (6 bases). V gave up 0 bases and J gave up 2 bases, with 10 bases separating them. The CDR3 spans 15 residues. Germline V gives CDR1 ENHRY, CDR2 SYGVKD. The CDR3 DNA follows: TGTGCCATCAGTGAGTCGGGGGCAGGGAACTATGGCTACACCTTC. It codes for CAISESGAGNYGYTF.

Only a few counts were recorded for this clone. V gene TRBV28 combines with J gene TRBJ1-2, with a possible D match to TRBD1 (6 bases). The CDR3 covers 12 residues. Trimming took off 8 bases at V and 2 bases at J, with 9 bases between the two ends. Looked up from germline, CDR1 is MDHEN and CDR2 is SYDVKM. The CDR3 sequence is CASRDINYGYTF. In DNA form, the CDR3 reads TGTGCCAGCCGGGACATAAACTATGGCTACACCTTC.

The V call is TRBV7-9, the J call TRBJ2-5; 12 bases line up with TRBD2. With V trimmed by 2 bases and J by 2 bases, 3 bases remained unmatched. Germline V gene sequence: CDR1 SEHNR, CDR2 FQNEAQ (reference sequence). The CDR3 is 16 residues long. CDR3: CASSLSGLAGQETQYF. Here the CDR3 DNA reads TGTGCCAGCAGCTTATCAGGACTAGCGGGACAAGAGACCCAGTACTTC.

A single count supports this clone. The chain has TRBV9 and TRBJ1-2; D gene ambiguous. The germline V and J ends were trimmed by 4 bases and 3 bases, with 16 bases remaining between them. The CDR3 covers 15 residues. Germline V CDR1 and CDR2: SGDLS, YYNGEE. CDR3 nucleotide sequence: TGTGCCAGCAGCTCTAGGGATACACACTACTATGGCTACACCTTC. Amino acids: CASSSRDTHYYGYTF.

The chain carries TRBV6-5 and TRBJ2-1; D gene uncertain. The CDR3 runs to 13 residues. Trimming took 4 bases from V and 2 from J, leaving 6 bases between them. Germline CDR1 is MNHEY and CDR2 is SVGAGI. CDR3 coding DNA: TGTGCCAGCAGTTTCCAAACCTACAATGAGCAGTTCTTC. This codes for CASSFQTYNEQFF.

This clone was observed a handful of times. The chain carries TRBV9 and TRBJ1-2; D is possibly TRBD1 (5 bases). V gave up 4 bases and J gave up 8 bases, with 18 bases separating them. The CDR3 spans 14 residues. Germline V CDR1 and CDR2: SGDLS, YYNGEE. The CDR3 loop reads CASSSSGGTNGYTF. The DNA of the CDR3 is TGTGCCAGCAGCTCTAGTGGGGGGACTAACGGCTACACCTTC. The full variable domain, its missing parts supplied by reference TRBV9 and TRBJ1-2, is DSGVTQTPKHLITATGQRVTLRCSPRSGDLSVYWYQQSLDQGLQFLIQYYNGEERAKGNILERFSAQQFPDLHSELNLSSLELGDSALYFCASSSSGGTNGYTFGSGTRLTVV.

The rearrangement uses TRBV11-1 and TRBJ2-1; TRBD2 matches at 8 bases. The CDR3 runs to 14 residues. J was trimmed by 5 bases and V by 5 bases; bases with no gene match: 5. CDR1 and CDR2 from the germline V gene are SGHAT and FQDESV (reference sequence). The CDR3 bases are TGTGCCAGCAGCCGCGGGGGGAACCACAATGAGCAGTTCTTC. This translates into CASSRGGNHNEQFF. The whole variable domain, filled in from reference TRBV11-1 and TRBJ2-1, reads EAEVAQSPRYKITEKSQAVAFWCDPISGHATLYWYRQILGQGPELLVQFQDESVVDDSQLPKDRFSAERLKGVDSTLKIQPAELGDSAMYLCASSRGGNHNEQFFGPGTRLTVL.

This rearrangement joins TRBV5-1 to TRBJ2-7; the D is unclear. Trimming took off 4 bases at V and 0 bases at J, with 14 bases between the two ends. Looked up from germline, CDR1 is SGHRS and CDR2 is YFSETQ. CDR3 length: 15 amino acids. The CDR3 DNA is TGCGCCAGCAGCCCCTTCGAACGCAGCTCCTACGAGCAGTACTTC. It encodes CASSPFERSSYEQYF. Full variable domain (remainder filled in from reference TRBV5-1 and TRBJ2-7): KAGVTQTPRYLIKTRGQQVTLSCSPISGHRSVSWYQQTPGQGLQFLFEYFSETQRNKGNFPGRFSGRQFSNSRSEMNVSTLELGDSALYLCASSPFERSSYEQYFGPGTRLTVT.

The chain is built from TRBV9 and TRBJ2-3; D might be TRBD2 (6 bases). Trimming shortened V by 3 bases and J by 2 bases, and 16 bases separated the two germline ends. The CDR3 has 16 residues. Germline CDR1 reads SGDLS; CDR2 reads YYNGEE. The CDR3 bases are TGTGCCAGCAGCGCCGGGGGAGACACGGTCACAGATACGCAGTATTTT. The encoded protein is CASSAGGDTVTDTQYF.

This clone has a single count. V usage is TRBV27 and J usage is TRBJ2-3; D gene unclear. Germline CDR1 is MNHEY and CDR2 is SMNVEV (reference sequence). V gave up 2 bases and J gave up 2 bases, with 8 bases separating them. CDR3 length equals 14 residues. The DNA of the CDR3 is TGTGCCAGCAGTTTAAACAGAAACACAGATACGCAGTATTTT. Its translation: CASSLNRNTDTQYF.

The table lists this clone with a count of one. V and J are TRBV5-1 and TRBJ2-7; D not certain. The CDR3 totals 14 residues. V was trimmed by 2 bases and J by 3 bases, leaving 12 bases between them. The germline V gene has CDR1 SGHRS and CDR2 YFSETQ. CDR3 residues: CASSFGPSNYEQYF. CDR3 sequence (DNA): TGCGCCAGCAGCTTCGGCCCGAGTAACTACGAGCAGTACTTC.

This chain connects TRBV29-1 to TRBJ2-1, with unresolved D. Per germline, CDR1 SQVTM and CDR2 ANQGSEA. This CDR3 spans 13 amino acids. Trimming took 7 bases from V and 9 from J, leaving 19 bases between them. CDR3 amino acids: CSARYSSVSEQFF. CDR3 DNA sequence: TGCAGCGCCCGATATTCCTCCGTAAGTGAGCAGTTCTTC.